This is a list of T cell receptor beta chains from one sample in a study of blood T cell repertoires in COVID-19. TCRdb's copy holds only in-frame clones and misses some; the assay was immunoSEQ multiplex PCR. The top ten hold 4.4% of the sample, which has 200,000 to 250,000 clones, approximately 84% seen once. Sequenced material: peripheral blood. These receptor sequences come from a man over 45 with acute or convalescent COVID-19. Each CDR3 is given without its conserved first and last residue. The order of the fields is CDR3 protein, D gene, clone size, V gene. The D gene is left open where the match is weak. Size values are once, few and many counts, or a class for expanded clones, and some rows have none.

CDR3: ASKETGHINSPLH
D: TRBD1
size: .
V: TRBV6-5

CDR3: ASSRTGPNNQPQH
D: TRBD1
size: .
V: TRBV19

CDR3: ASSTPGTVNSPLH
D: TRBD1
size: .
V: TRBV19

CDR3: ASSTHRVIYTEAF
D: .
size: .
V: TRBV6-5

CDR3: ASSLGGHDQPQH
D: .
size: .
V: TRBV5-1

CDR3: ASGLPTGRYEQY
D: .
size: few
V: TRBV12-5

CDR3: ASSDRQAQFH
D: .
size: once
V: TRBV6-1

CDR3: ASSEAYRGETQY
D: TRBD1
size: .
V: TRBV6-1

CDR3: AISLRGGEVYGYT
D: .
size: once
V: TRBV10-3

CDR3: ASNLMGSSETQY
D: .
size: .
V: TRBV5-4

CDR3: ASGLKVALDTQY
D: .
size: .
V: TRBV12-5

CDR3: ASSLTGPTYEQY
D: .
size: once
V: TRBV6-5

CDR3: ASSSDPGQSYGYT
D: TRBD1
size: once
V: TRBV5-4

CDR3: ASSKLEATEAF
D: .
size: .
V: TRBV21-1

CDR3: ASSQGARGSNYGYT
D: TRBD1
size: .
V: TRBV4-1

CDR3: ASSDPQRTVVNYGYT
D: .
size: once
V: TRBV6-1

CDR3: ASSALSRNSPLH
D: .
size: .
V: TRBV19

CDR3: ASSFDYREQF
D: .
size: few
V: TRBV7-9

CDR3: ASSFLGQGDSSGANVLT
D: TRBD1
size: .
V: TRBV5-1

CDR3: ASSRYSGGADTQY
D: TRBD2
size: .
V: TRBV4-1

CDR3: ASSQRERGRGTDTQY
D: TRBD2
size: .
V: TRBV4-1

CDR3: ASSSPSGGDTQY
D: .
size: .
V: TRBV5-1

CDR3: ASSDSSGGNTEAF
D: TRBD1
size: few
V: TRBV6-4

CDR3: ASSLGVLNEKLF
D: .
size: .
V: TRBV5-1

CDR3: ASSQGRNYGYT
D: .
size: .
V: TRBV14

CDR3: ASSLDAGTGGSGNQPQH
D: TRBD1
size: .
V: TRBV11-2

CDR3: ASQSGRGAYNEQF
D: TRBD2
size: .
V: TRBV27

CDR3: ASAAGLVVQETQY
D: TRBD2
size: once
V: TRBV13

CDR3: ASRPGTSYEQY
D: TRBD2
size: .
V: TRBV6-6

CDR3: ASTRVREAF
D: .
size: .
V: TRBV30

CDR3: ASSYDRGYGYT
D: TRBD1
size: .
V: TRBV6-6

CDR3: ASSLIQGDTEAF
D: .
size: .
V: TRBV5-1

CDR3: ASSTTGGKSPLH
D: TRBD1
size: .
V: TRBV19

CDR3: ASSLQTNTEAF
D: .
size: .
V: TRBV5-1

CDR3: ATSRERDAYGYT
D: .
size: .
V: TRBV15

CDR3: ASRHNRDADEQY
D: .
size: .
V: TRBV6-5

CDR3: ASSAELAPQETQY
D: TRBD2
size: .
V: TRBV5-4

CDR3: ASSSGRNSYEQY
D: .
size: .
V: TRBV2

CDR3: ASREATRENTEAF
D: .
size: .
V: TRBV10-2

CDR3: ASSVGNQPQH
D: .
size: .
V: TRBV5-1

CDR3: ASSWSAGQGSYEQY
D: TRBD1
size: .
V: TRBV6-5

CDR3: ASSQDRENSPLH
D: TRBD1
size: few
V: TRBV18

CDR3: ASRETGGFGNTIY
D: TRBD1
size: .
V: TRBV19

CDR3: ASSIGANTEAF
D: .
size: .
V: TRBV19

CDR3: ASSDRAVIGEKLF
D: .
size: .
V: TRBV6-1

CDR3: ATHDRVYGYT
D: TRBD1
size: .
V: TRBV19

CDR3: ASSPLGQENTIY
D: .
size: .
V: TRBV5-1

CDR3: AWSQTSRRTEAF
D: .
size: .
V: TRBV30

CDR3: ASSPTGGETQY
D: TRBD1
size: .
V: TRBV7-3

CDR3: ASDTGDSNWGNTEAF
D: TRBD1
size: .
V: TRBV5-1

CDR3: ASSIEGRWSGGGNEQF
D: TRBD2
size: .
V: TRBV19

CDR3: ASSPDRAKNTEAF
D: TRBD1
size: .
V: TRBV2

CDR3: ASSPPGTGGHGYT
D: TRBD1
size: .
V: TRBV18

CDR3: ASSLDRGNEKLF
D: TRBD1
size: .
V: TRBV7-9

CDR3: ASSYGGVGYYGYT
D: .
size: .
V: TRBV6-5

CDR3: ASSSGPYEQY
D: TRBD2
size: .
V: TRBV25-1

CDR3: ASSATGVTNEKLF
D: TRBD1
size: .
V: TRBV7-2

CDR3: ASSSGGTARETQY
D: .
size: .
V: TRBV6-6